This T cell receptor (beta chain) was sequenced during a study of OX40 agonist ivuxolimab in advanced cancers. Across the whole study: Recorded diagnoses for dose-escalation patients were hepatocellular carcinoma, melanoma, renal cell or head and neck cancer.

Excluded were patients having autoimmune disease history or systemic immunosuppression. Germline assignment: CDR1 SGDLS and CDR2 YYNGEE. The CDR3 extends over 13 amino acids. Losses at the gene ends were 0 bases for V and 5 bases for J; bases not matched to a gene: 2. Generated by immunoSEQ multiplex PCR, the TCRdb table keeps only in-frame clones and is missing some. The table includes tens of thousands of clones, less than 90% detected once. The rearrangement joins TRBV9 to TRBJ2-7, with 7 nucleotides matching TRBD2. The sequence came from an adult with an advanced solid tumor such as melanoma, head and neck, liver or kidney cancer. The sample consisted of CD4+ or CD8+ T cells sorted from blood, taken in a trial of the OX40 agonist ivuxolimab. CDR3 coding DNA: TGTGCCAGCAGCGTAGAAAGCGGGAACGAGCAGTACTTC. It encodes CASSVESGNEQYF.